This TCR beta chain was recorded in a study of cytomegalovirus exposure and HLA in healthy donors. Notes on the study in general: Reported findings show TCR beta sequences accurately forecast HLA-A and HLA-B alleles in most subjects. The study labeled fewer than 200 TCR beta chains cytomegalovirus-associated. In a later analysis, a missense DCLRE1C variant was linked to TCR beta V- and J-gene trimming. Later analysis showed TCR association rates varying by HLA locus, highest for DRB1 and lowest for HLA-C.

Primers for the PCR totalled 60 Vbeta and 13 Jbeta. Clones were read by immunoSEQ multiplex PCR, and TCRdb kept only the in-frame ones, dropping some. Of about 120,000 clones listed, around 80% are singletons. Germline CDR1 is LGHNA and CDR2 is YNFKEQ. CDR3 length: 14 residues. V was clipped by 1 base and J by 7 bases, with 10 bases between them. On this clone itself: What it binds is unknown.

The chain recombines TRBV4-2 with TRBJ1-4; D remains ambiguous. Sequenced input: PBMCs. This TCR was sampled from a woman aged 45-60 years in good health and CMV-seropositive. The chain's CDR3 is CASSQVLSAEKLFF. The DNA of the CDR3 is TGTGCCAGCAGCCAAGTTTTGAGTGCTGAAAAACTGTTTTTT.